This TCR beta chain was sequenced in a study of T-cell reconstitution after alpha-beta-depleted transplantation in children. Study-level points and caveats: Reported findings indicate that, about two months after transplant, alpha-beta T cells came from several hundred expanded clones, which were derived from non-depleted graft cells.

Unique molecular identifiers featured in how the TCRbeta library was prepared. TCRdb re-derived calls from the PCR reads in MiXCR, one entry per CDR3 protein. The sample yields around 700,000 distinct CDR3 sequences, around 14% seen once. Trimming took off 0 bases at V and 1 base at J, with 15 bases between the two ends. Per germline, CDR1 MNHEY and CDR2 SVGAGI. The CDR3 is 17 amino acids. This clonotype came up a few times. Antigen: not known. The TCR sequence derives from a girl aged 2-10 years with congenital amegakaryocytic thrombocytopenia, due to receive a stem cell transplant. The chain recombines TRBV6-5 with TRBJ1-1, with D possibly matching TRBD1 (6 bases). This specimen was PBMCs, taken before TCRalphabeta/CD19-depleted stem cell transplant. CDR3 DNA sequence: TGTGCCAGCAGTTACTCAGGGGGTCACAGGTCGAACACTGAAGCTTTCTTT. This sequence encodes CASSYSGGHRSNTEAFF.